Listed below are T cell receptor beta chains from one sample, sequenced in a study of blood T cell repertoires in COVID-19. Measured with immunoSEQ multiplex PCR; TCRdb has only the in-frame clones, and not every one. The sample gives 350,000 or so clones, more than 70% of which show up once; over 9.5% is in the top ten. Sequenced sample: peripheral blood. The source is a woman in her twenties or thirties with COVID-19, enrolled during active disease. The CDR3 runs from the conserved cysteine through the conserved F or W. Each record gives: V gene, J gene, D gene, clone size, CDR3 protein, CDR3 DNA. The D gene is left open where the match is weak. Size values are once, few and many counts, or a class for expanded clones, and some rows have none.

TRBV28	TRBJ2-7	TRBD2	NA	CASSVTSGSTIEQYF	TGTGCCAGCAGTGTCACTAGCGGGAGTACGATCGAGCAGTACTTC
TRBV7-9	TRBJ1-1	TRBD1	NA	CASSSAGTGGEAFF	TGTGCCAGCAGCTCAGCCGGGACAGGGGGTGAAGCTTTCTTT
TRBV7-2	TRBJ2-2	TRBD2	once	CASSLGAGRRAGELFF	TGTGCCAGCAGCTTAGGGGCCGGGAGGCGCGCCGGGGAGCTGTTTTTT
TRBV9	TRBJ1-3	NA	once	CASSVARGSENTIYF	TGTGCCAGCAGCGTAGCTCGGGGATCGGAGAACACCATATATTTT
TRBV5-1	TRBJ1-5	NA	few	CASSTGPNQPQHF	TGCGCCAGCAGCACCGGTCCGAATCAGCCCCAGCATTTT
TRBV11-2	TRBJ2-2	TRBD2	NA	CASSFSGRGTGELFF	TGTGCCAGCAGCTTTAGCGGGAGAGGCACCGGGGAGCTGTTTTTT
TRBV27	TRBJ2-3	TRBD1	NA	CASRTGGTDTQYF	TGTGCCAGTAGGACAGGGGGAACAGATACGCAGTATTTT
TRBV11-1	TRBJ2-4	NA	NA	CASSADRTKNIQYF	TGTGCCAGCAGCGCCGACAGAACCAAAAACATTCAGTACTTC
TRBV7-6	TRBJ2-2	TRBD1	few	CASSRGQGGTGELFF	TGTGCCAGCAGCCGAGGACAGGGTGGCACCGGGGAGCTGTTTTTT
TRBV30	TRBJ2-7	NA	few	CAWSSGSYEQYF	TGTGCCTGGAGTTCGGGGTCCTACGAGCAGTACTTC
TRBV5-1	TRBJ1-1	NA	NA	CASSPGSPILNTEAFF	TGCGCCAGCAGCCCCGGGTCTCCCATCCTTAACACTGAAGCTTTCTTT
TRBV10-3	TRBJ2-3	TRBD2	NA	CAISGFAGGSTDTQYF	TGTGCCATCAGTGGGTTCGCGGGGGGGAGCACAGATACGCAGTATTTT
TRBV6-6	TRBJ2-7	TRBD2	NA	CASSSGLAGLEYF	TGTGCCAGCAGTTCGGGACTAGCGGGATTGGAGTACTTC
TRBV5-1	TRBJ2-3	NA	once	CASSSTSNTQYF	TGCGCCAGCAGCTCGACTTCAAATACGCAGTATTTT
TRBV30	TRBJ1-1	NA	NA	CAWTQGWTEAFF	TGTGCCTGGACACAGGGATGGACTGAAGCTTTCTTT
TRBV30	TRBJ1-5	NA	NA	CAWGRSLSNQPQHF	TGTGCCTGGGGACGGTCCCTTAGCAATCAGCCCCAGCATTTT
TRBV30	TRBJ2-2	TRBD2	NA	CAWSRLARTAGELFF	TGTGCCTGGAGTAGACTAGCGCGAACGGCCGGGGAGCTGTTTTTT
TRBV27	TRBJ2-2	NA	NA	CASSFTALYTGELFF	TGTGCCAGCAGTTTCACAGCACTTTACACCGGGGAGCTGTTTTTT
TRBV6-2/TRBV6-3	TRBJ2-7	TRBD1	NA	CASSLQGKGHEQYF	TGTGCCAGCAGTTTACAGGGGAAAGGACACGAGCAGTACTTC
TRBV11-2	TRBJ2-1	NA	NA	CASGPGNSYNEQFF	TGTGCCAGCGGTCCAGGGAACTCCTACAATGAGCAGTTCTTC
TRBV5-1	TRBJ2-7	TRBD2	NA	CASSPAERELYEQYF	TGCGCCAGCAGCCCGGCAGAGCGGGAATTATACGAGCAGTACTTC
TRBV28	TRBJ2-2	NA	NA	CASRGPATGELFF	TGTGCCAGCAGGGGGCCGGCCACCGGGGAGCTGTTTTTT
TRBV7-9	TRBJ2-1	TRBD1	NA	CASSGKQGAPFSYNEQFF	TGTGCCAGCAGCGGCAAACAGGGGGCCCCCTTCTCCTACAATGAGCAGTTCTTC
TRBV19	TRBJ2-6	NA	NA	CASSITGSGANVLTF	TGTGCCAGTAGTATAACAGGGTCTGGGGCCAACGTCCTGACTTTC
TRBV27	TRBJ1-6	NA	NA	CASSRPRGSPNSPLHF	TGTGCCAGCAGTAGACCCAGGGGATCCCCAAATTCACCCCTCCACTTT
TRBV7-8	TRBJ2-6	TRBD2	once	CASSLVLAGLGANVLTF	TGTGCCAGCAGCTTAGTCCTAGCGGGACTTGGGGCCAACGTCCTGACTTTC
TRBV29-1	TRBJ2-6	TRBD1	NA	CSVAPGQGPSGANVLTF	TGCAGCGTGGCTCCGGGACAGGGTCCCTCTGGGGCCAACGTCCTGACTTTC
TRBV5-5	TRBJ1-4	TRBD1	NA	CASSPGQEGEKLFF	TGTGCCAGCAGCCCGGGACAGGAAGGTGAAAAACTGTTTTTT
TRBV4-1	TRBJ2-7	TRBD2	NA	CASSQPRAGGPYEQYF	TGCGCCAGCAGCCAACCTAGAGCGGGAGGGCCGTACGAGCAGTACTTC
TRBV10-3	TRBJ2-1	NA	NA	CAISESIAGEQFF	TGTGCCATCAGTGAGTCTATAGCTGGGGAGCAGTTCTTC
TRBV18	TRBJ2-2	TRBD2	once	CASSPPRGDTGELFF	TGTGCCAGCTCACCACCCCGGGGGGACACCGGGGAGCTGTTTTTT
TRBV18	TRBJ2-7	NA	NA	CASSPRGSTYEQYF	TGTGCCAGCTCACCACGAGGATCAACCTACGAGCAGTACTTC
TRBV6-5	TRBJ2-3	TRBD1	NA	CASSWDRGSDTQYF	TGTGCCAGCAGCTGGGACAGGGGGTCAGATACGCAGTATTTT
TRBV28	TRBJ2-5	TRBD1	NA	CASSVTTGGAETQYF	TGTGCCAGCAGCGTCACGACAGGGGGCGCGGAGACCCAGTACTTC
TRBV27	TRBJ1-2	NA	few	CASSLSTASPWGYTF	TGTGCCAGCAGTTTATCCACAGCCAGTCCCTGGGGCTACACCTTC
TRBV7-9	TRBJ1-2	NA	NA	CASSTDSNYGYTF	TGTGCCAGCAGCACTGACAGTAACTATGGCTACACCTTC
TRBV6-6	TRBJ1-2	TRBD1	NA	CASVRQGGYTF	TGTGCCAGCGTCCGACAGGGAGGCTACACCTTC
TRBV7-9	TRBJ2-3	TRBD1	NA	CASSYSGTGASDTQYF	TGTGCCAGCAGCTATTCCGGGACAGGGGCCTCAGATACGCAGTATTTT
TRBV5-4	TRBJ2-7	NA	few	CASSLQGRDEQYF	TGTGCCAGCAGCTTGCAGGGTCGGGACGAGCAGTACTTC
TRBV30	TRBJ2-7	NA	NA	CAWSVSYRDYEQYF	TGTGCCTGGAGTGTATCCTACAGGGACTACGAGCAGTACTTC
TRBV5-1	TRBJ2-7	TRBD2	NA	CASRRRGGDYEQYF	TGCGCCAGCAGACGCCGCGGGGGGGACTACGAGCAGTACTTC
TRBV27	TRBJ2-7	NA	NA	CASSFSSVYEQYF	TGTGCCAGCAGTTTCTCTTCGGTCTACGAGCAGTACTTC
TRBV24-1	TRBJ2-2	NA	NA	CATSDSPRAGELFF	TGTGCCACCAGTGATTCCCCCAGGGCCGGGGAGCTGTTTTTT
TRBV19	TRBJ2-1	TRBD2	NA	CASNSLAGADNEQFF	TGTGCCAGCAATTCTCTAGCGGGGGCAGACAATGAGCAGTTCTTC
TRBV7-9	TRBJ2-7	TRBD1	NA	CASSWGDRGSEQYF	TGTGCCAGCAGCTGGGGGGACAGGGGCTCCGAGCAGTACTTC
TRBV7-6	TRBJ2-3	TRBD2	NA	CASSPLALTDTQYF	TGTGCCAGCAGCCCACTAGCGCTCACAGATACGCAGTATTTT
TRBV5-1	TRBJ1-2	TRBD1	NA	CASSITGDSYGYTF	TGCGCCAGCAGCATCACAGGGGATTCCTATGGCTACACCTTC
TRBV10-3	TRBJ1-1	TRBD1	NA	CATTGVTEAFF	TGTGCCACGACAGGGGTGACTGAAGCTTTCTTT
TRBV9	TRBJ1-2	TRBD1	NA	CASSASPGGSYGYTF	TGTGCCAGCAGCGCCTCGCCAGGGGGGTCCTATGGCTACACCTTC
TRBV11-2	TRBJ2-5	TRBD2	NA	CASSLGWGRGVGRTQYF	TGTGCCAGCAGCTTAGGTTGGGGCCGGGGGGTCGGGCGGACCCAGTACTTC
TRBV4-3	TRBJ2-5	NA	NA	CASSQELVLETQYF	TGCGCCAGCAGCCAAGAACTAGTGCTGGAGACCCAGTACTTC
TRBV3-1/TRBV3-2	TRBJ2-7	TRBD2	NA	CASSQLTSGRAGVNEQYF	TGTGCCAGCAGCCAGCTGACTAGCGGGAGGGCCGGAGTGAACGAGCAGTACTTC
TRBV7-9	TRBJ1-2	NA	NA	CASSSDKNYGYTF	TGTGCCAGCAGCTCGGACAAGAACTATGGCTACACCTTC
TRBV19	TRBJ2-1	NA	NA	CASSIRDLNYNEQFF	TGTGCCAGTAGTATTAGGGACTTAAACTACAATGAGCAGTTCTTC